This is a list of T cell receptor beta chains from one sample in a study of blood T cell repertoires in COVID-19. Libraries were prepared by immunoSEQ multiplex PCR; TCRdb keeps only in-frame clonotypes and omits some of them. The repertoire holds some 200,000 clones, with approximately 86% as singletons. The material sequenced was peripheral blood. The receptor set was obtained from a woman aged 25-40 years with COVID-19, enrolled during active disease. The CDR3 runs from the conserved cysteine through the conserved F or W. Fields, in order: J gene, V gene, D gene, clone size, CDR3 DNA, CDR3 protein. The D gene is left open where the match is weak. A clone size is listed for some rows: how often the clone was seen (once, few, many), or a class if it is expanded.

TRBJ2-7	TRBV28	TRBD2	.	TGTGCCAGCAGTTTGCGGGGGGAAGTCTCCTACGAGCAGTACTTC	CASSLRGEVSYEQYF
TRBJ2-1	TRBV9	TRBD1	.	TGTGCCAGCAGCGCCCGGACAGGGCAGCAGTTCTTC	CASSARTGQQFF
TRBJ1-1	TRBV18	.	.	TGTGCCAGCTCCTCGGTGGGGGGAACTGAAGCTTTCTTT	CASSSVGGTEAFF
TRBJ1-1	TRBV6-5	TRBD1	.	TGTGCCAGCAGGGTAGACAGGGTGGTCACTGAAGCTTTCTTT	CASRVDRVVTEAFF
TRBJ1-6	TRBV28	.	.	TGTGCCAGCAGTTCCCCAGGGACAAATTCACCCCTCCACTTT	CASSSPGTNSPLHF
TRBJ1-2	TRBV5-5	TRBD1	.	TGTGCCAGCAGTTTTACGGACAGGGATTATGGCTACACCTTC	CASSFTDRDYGYTF
TRBJ1-2	TRBV5-1	.	.	TGCGCCAGCAGCCAAGACGATGCGACAGTGCAGGGCTACACCTTC	CASSQDDATVQGYTF
TRBJ2-7	TRBV3-1/TRBV3-2	TRBD2	.	TGTGCCAGCAGCCCAAGCGGGGACTCCTACGAGCAGTACTTC	CASSPSGDSYEQYF
TRBJ1-4	TRBV6-1	.	.	TGTGCCAGCAGTGAAGCGAGGGGACTTGAAAAACTGTTTTTT	CASSEARGLEKLFF
TRBJ2-1	TRBV3-1/TRBV3-2	TRBD2	once	TGTGCCAGCAGCCCGGGACTAGCGGGACACAATGAGCAGTTCTTC	CASSPGLAGHNEQFF
TRBJ2-7	TRBV27	TRBD1	.	TGTGCCAGCAGTTTCGGACAGGCAGCCGAGCAGTACTTC	CASSFGQAAEQYF
TRBJ2-2	TRBV6-4	.	few	TGTGCCAGCACAGTAGCGGCCAACACCGGGGAGCTGTTTTTT	CASTVAANTGELFF
TRBJ1-5	TRBV5-6	TRBD1	.	TGTGCCAGCAGCTTGGGAACAGGGGGCGGTAGCAATCAGCCCCAGCATTTT	CASSLGTGGGSNQPQHF
TRBJ1-2	TRBV19	TRBD1	.	TGTGCCAGTAGAGAGGACAGGCCACCCTACTATGGCTACACCTTC	CASREDRPPYYGYTF
TRBJ2-7	TRBV7-7	TRBD1	once	TGTGCCAGCAGCCGGACAGGGGGAACGGACGAGCAGTACTTC	CASSRTGGTDEQYF
TRBJ1-5	TRBV2	.	.	TGTGCCAGCATTAGTAATTCGGGTCAGCCCCAGCATTTT	CASISNSGQPQHF
TRBJ1-3	TRBV7-8	.	.	TGTGCCAGCAGCTTTGGAGTAATTGGAAACACCATATATTTT	CASSFGVIGNTIYF
TRBJ2-3	TRBV7-9	TRBD2	.	TGTGCCAGCAGCTTAGCGAGAGGTATAGCGGGGAGCACAGATACGCAGTATTTT	CASSLARGIAGSTDTQYF
TRBJ1-6	TRBV19	.	.	TGTGCCAGTAGTCTGCAGGAGGGGAGATCACCCCTCCACTTT	CASSLQEGRSPLHF
TRBJ2-2	TRBV21-1	.	.	TGTGCCCCGGGACAGCCGAACACCGGGGAGCTGTTTTTT	CAPGQPNTGELFF
TRBJ1-1	TRBV28	TRBD1	.	TGTGCCAGCAGTTTACAACCGACAGGGGGCATAGAAGCTTTCTTT	CASSLQPTGGIEAFF
TRBJ1-1	TRBV27	.	.	TGTGCCAGCAGTTTGAGTAGGGGGGGGATGAACACTGAAGCTTTCTTT	CASSLSRGGMNTEAFF
TRBJ2-7	TRBV5-1	TRBD1	few	TGCGCCAGCAGCTTGGTAACAGGGGACGAGCAGTACTTC	CASSLVTGDEQYF
TRBJ2-7	TRBV7-2	.	few	TGTGCCAGCAGCCCCTCCAGCGGAGGGGCCTACGAGCAGTACTTC	CASSPSSGGAYEQYF
TRBJ1-2	TRBV28	.	.	TGTGCCAGCAGTTTTTCCGGGGGGAGCTACACCTTC	CASSFSGGSYTF
TRBJ1-2	TRBV29-1	.	.	TGCAGCGTTGAAGATTACAGGGCACTCTCTGGCTACACCTTC	CSVEDYRALSGYTF
TRBJ1-6	TRBV5-1	.	.	TGCGCCAGCGCGGAAGGTCCGATAAATTCACCCCTCCACTTT	CASAEGPINSPLHF
TRBJ2-3	TRBV2	TRBD2	.	TGTGCCAGCACCTTCGGGAGGGCATCAGATACGCAGTATTTT	CASTFGRASDTQYF
TRBJ2-2	TRBV6-2/TRBV6-3	TRBD2	.	TGTGCCAGCAGTTACTTGTCTGGGCTAGCGGGATCCTCCACCGGGGAGCTGTTTTTT	CASSYLSGLAGSSTGELFF
TRBJ1-1	TRBV2	.	.	TGTGCCAGCACCAGAGACTTAGGGAGGGACACTGAAGCTTTCTTT	CASTRDLGRDTEAFF
TRBJ2-7	TRBV6-2/TRBV6-3	TRBD1	.	TGTGCCAGCAGTTACGAGAGGGACAGGGGCTCCTACGAGCAGTACTTC	CASSYERDRGSYEQYF
TRBJ2-2	TRBV9	.	.	TGTGCCAGCAGCGTTGGAGGAACCGGGGAGCTGTTTTTT	CASSVGGTGELFF
TRBJ2-1	TRBV4-3	TRBD2	.	TGCGCCAGCAGCCAAGATCGTGGCGGGGGGGCTAGTGAGCAGTTCTTC	CASSQDRGGGASEQFF
TRBJ2-1	TRBV18	.	.	TGTGCCAGCTCAGTCGTGGGCACTGAGCAGTTCTTC	CASSVVGTEQFF
TRBJ2-3	TRBV5-1	.	.	TGCGCCAGCAGCAGAACTAGCCTAGATACGCAGTATTTT	CASSRTSLDTQYF
TRBJ1-6	TRBV18	.	.	TGTGCCAGCTCACCGTTGGACAGAACAACACCCCTCCACTTT	CASSPLDRTTPLHF